This is a list of T cell receptor beta chains from one sample in a study of technical replicates of blood from a few donors. Using immunoSEQ multiplex PCR, the repertoire was profiled, and TCRdb retains in-frame clones only, with some absent. This sample has over 70,000 clones; about 96% occur once, and the top ten carry approximately 0.2%. The source material was T cells isolated from PBMCs. The origin of the receptors is a human donor in good health. Both conserved end residues are part of each CDR3.

V: TRBV29-1
CDR3: CSVANSNQPQHF

V: TRBV5-1
CDR3: CASSRGAFGIRNTEAFF

V: TRBV10-3
CDR3: CAISESGQGNQPQHF

V: TRBV5-1
CDR3: CASSPGTSDTQYF

V: TRBV5-1
CDR3: CASAGQGGNEQFF

V: TRBV19
CDR3: CASSFGLAEYTDTQYF

V: TRBV18
CDR3: CASSPSGQGPGNTIYF

V: TRBV6-1
CDR3: CASGTTSKQFF

V: TRBV27
CDR3: CASSSTGGSGHSNQPQHF

V: TRBV6-5
CDR3: CASSSTARGPYEQYF

V: TRBV7-9
CDR3: CASSLSGANYGYTF

V: TRBV6-6
CDR3: CASSWGQGNGYTF

V: TRBV6-1
CDR3: CASKGPFWENPEAFF

V: TRBV7-2
CDR3: CASSLNRAGIITGELFF

V: TRBV30
CDR3: CAWRSGAGNTIYF

V: TRBV6-1
CDR3: CATRRDQYEQYF

V: TRBV30
CDR3: CAWSRDTRSYEQYF

V: TRBV12-5
CDR3: CASGLPPRGDGTETQYF

V: TRBV15
CDR3: CAASDRSNQPQHF

V: TRBV6-1
CDR3: CASSEIYRENTEAFF

V: TRBV14
CDR3: CASSPGNSYEQYF

V: TRBV28
CDR3: CASRAGQSYNSPLHF

V: TRBV28
CDR3: CASRGRGRGYTF

V: TRBV7-9
CDR3: CASTPHGDSPLHF

V: TRBV30
CDR3: CAWTRGGRNQPQHF

V: TRBV5-1
CDR3: CASSSILTRDSYSYNEQFF

V: TRBV7-7
CDR3: CASSSDRASHEQYF

V: TRBV7-9
CDR3: CASSSVGSYEQYF

V: TRBV5-1
CDR3: CASSLGQHQETQYF

V: TRBV5-1
CDR3: CASRTGETQYF

V: TRBV7-9
CDR3: CASGWLGISGRSNEQFF

V: TRBV6-6
CDR3: CASSYSTIRVNTEAFF

V: TRBV27
CDR3: CASSLFSGSNQPQHF